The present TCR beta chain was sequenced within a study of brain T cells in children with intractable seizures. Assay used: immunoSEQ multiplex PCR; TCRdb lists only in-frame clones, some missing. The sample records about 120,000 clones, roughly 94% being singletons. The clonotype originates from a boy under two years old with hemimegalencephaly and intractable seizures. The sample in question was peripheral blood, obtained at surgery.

This chain's CDR3 is CASLKGGALTYEQYF. The DNA of the CDR3 is TGCGCCAGCCTCAAAGGGGGGGCCCTCACCTACGAGCAGTACTTC. The chain joins TRBV10-2 to TRBJ2-7, with a possible D match to TRBD2 (7 bases). Per germline, CDR1 WSHSY and CDR2 SAAADI. CDR3 size: 15 residues. V lost 8 bases and J 2 bases, leaving 19 bases between the germline ends.